This TCR beta chain was profiled in a study of graft-versus-host responses after intestinal transplantation. Study background: For 2 to 4 years after anti-thymocyte globulin induction, all recipients took tacrolimus and steroids. Study results and caveats: Present in recipient marrow, GvH clones included some that appeared first in ileum or blood. Levels of circulating GvH clones at their peak were associated with early post-transplant HvG declines.

Using immunoSEQ multiplex PCR, the repertoire was profiled, and TCRdb retains in-frame clones only, with some absent. In the table there are approximately 88,000 clones, about 94% of which are singletons. As concerns this clone: Antigen unknown.

The CDR3 is made up of 13 amino acids. Trimming removed 2 bases at V and 7 bases at J, with 9 bases between. CDR1 and CDR2 (germline): SGHVS, FQNEAQ. The clonotype originates from a human donor who was the organ donor for an intestinal transplant. Sequenced material: unstimulated CD4+ T cells sorted from spleen or lymph node cells, taken before transplant. The V and J genes are TRBV7-8 and TRBJ1-5; no clear D. CDR3 sequence: CASSLNLPQPQHF. The DNA of the CDR3 is TGTGCCAGCAGCTTAAATCTCCCACAGCCCCAGCATTTT.